A single sample is the source of the 29 T cell receptor beta chains below, sequenced in a study of cytomegalovirus exposure and HLA in healthy donors. PCR involved 60 Vbeta and 13 Jbeta primers. Only in-frame clones appear in the TCRdb table, and some are missing; sequencing was by immunoSEQ multiplex PCR. The table shows approximately 130,000 clones, with roughly three quarters occurring only once. Sequencing input: PBMCs. These receptors came from a man aged 30-40 years in good health and CMV-seronegative.

This clone was seen only once. V is TRBV5-6 and J is TRBJ2-4, with D possibly being TRBD2 (5 bases). CDR3 length: 15 amino acids. Trimming shortened V by 3 bases and J by 15 bases, and 25 bases separated the two germline ends. The germline V gene encodes CDR1 SGHDT and CDR2 YYEEEE. CDR3 loop: CASSSRGSVTGILYF. CDR3 DNA: TGTGCCAGCAGCTCCCGTGGTAGCGTGACGGGCATCCTGTACTTC. The full variable domain, rest sourced from reference TRBV5-6 and TRBJ2-4, is DAGVTQSPTHLIKTRGQQVTLRCSPKSGHDTVSWYQQALGQGPQFIFQYYEEEERQRGNFPDRFSGHQFPNYSSELNVNALLLGDSALYLCASSSRGSVTGILYFGAGTRLSVL.

The chain couples TRBV19 to TRBJ1-3, with D maybe TRBD1 (6 bases). Per germline, CDR1 LNHDA and CDR2 SQIVND (reference sequence). Trimming cost V 4 bases and J 2 bases, with 9 bases left between them. The CDR3 has 14 amino acids. CDR3 amino acids: CASSKTGPGNTIYF. CDR3 in DNA: TGTGCCAGTAGTAAGACAGGCCCTGGAAACACCATATATTTT.

This clone is a singleton in its sample. The chain joins TRBV15 to TRBJ2-2; 13 bases align to TRBD2. Germline CDR1 LNHNV, CDR2 YYDKDF (reference sequence). The trim removed 3 bases at V and 9 bases at J, leaving 4 bases unmatched. The CDR3 runs 15 residues. CDR3: CATSSGLAGDRELFF. In nucleotides, the CDR3 is TGTGCCACCAGCAGCGGACTAGCGGGGGACCGGGAGCTGTTTTTT.

This clone was picked up one time. The J gene is TRBJ2-3, the V gene TRBV5-1; D possibly corresponds to TRBD1 (5 bases). Deletions cut 1 base from V and 0 bases from J, with 9 bases between. Germline CDR1 and CDR2: SGHRS and YFSETQ. The CDR3 length is 15 residues. In DNA, the CDR3 is TGCGCCAGCAGCTTGACGACAGCTAGCACAGATACGCAGTATTTT. Protein sequence: CASSLTTASTDTQYF.

The chain combines TRBV6-5 with TRBJ2-3; 9 nucleotides align to TRBD2. Germline V gives CDR1 MNHEY, CDR2 SVGAGI. The CDR3 has 14 residues. The V and J ends lost 6 bases and 1 base, in that order; junction bases with no gene match: 2. The CDR3 DNA reads as TGTGCCAGCAGAAGACTAGCGGGCACAGATACGCAGTATTTT. Amino acid sequence: CASRRLAGTDTQYF.

The J gene is TRBJ1-6, the V gene TRBV29-1; maybe TRBD1 (6 bases). Germline V lookup: CDR1 SQVTM, CDR2 ANQGSEA. The V and J ends lost 5 bases and 3 bases respectively, with 8 bases between them. The CDR3 is 13 residues long. CDR3 region: CSVKQGYNSPLHF. As DNA, the CDR3 is TGCAGCGTTAAACAGGGCTATAATTCACCCCTCCACTTT.

The V gene is TRBV19, the J gene TRBJ2-2; D not certain. Germline CDR1 is LNHDA and CDR2 is SQIVND (reference sequence). V lost 0 bases, J lost 0 bases, and 11 bases lay in between. This CDR3 contains 17 residues. The CDR3 spells CASSIERHPSNTGELFF. CDR3 sequence (DNA): TGTGCCAGTAGTATAGAGCGACACCCCTCGAACACCGGGGAGCTGTTTTTT.

This chain links TRBV28 with TRBJ2-7; 9 bases line up with TRBD1. V lost 5 bases to trimming and J lost 0 bases; unmatched junction nucleotides: 2. The CDR3 is 14 amino acids. Germline V lookup: CDR1 MDHEN, CDR2 SYDVKM. CDR3 sequence: CASSPGQGSYEQYF. The CDR3 DNA follows: TGTGCCAGCAGTCCGGGACAGGGCTCCTACGAGCAGTACTTC.

V and J are TRBV5-5 and TRBJ2-7, with D perhaps matching TRBD2 (5 bases). Germline loops: CDR1 SGHKS, CDR2 YYEKEE (reference sequence). This CDR3 is built from 14 residues. The germline V and J ends were trimmed by 2 bases and 2 bases, with 11 bases remaining between them. CDR3 sequence (DNA): TGTGCCAGCAGCTTCTCCGGGATTACCTACGAGCAGTACTTC. Protein product: CASSFSGITYEQYF.

This clone has only a few counts. The V call is TRBV19, the J call TRBJ1-1, with no clear D. The CDR3 extends over 12 amino acids. Germline lookup yields CDR1 LNHDA and CDR2 SQIVND (reference sequence). The ends were cut back, 5 bases at V and 11 bases at J, with 15 bases in the middle. CDR3 DNA sequence: TGTGCCAGTAGTTCAGCTCAGCGGACCGCTTTCTTT. It codes for CASSSAQRTAFF.

This sequence joins TRBV7-3 and TRBJ2-1; weak D call: TRBD2 (5 bases). The CDR3 spans 16 residues. The germline V gene encodes CDR1 SGHTA and CDR2 FQGTGA. Trimming pared 3 bases from V and 0 bases from J, leaving 12 bases between. CDR3 amino acids: CASSLYPGSSYNEQFF. CDR3 sequence (DNA): TGTGCCAGCAGCTTGTATCCGGGAAGCTCCTACAATGAGCAGTTCTTC.

The genes are TRBV19 and TRBJ1-3, with a possible D match to TRBD1 (6 bases). The CDR3 loop spans 16 amino acids. The V gene lost 3 bases and the J gene lost 1 base, with 13 bases spanning the gap. Germline CDR1 is LNHDA and CDR2 is SQIVND (reference sequence). The CDR3 nucleotides read TGTGCCAGTAGTATGCGTACAGGGTCGTCTGGAAACACCATATATTTT. It translates to CASSMRTGSSGNTIYF. Complete variable domain (other parts from reference TRBV19 and TRBJ1-3): DGGITQSPKYLFRKEGQNVTLSCEQNLNHDAMYWYRQDPGQGLRLIYYSQIVNDFQKGDIAEGYSVSREKKESFPLTVTSAQKNPTAFYLCASSMRTGSSGNTIYFGEGSWLTVV.

The chain joins TRBV4-1 to TRBJ1-4; weak D call: TRBD1 (5 bases). Per the germline V gene, CDR1 is MGHRA and CDR2 is YSYEKL. Trimming took 4 bases from V and 7 from J, leaving 13 bases between them. CDR3 length: 14 residues. CDR3 coding DNA: TGCGCCAGCAGCCTCCAGGGTGAATCTGAAAAACTGTTTTTT. It specifies CASSLQGESEKLFF.

V usage is TRBV7-9 and J usage is TRBJ2-3; no clear D gene. Germline lookup yields CDR1 SEHNR and CDR2 FQNEAQ (reference sequence). V lost 2 bases and J 2 bases, leaving 5 bases between the germline ends. The CDR3 spans 13 residues. The CDR3 sequence: CASSLSLTDTQYF. CDR3 DNA sequence: TGTGCCAGCAGCTTATCCCTCACAGATACGCAGTATTTT.

This clone was seen only a few times. Here the CDR3 reads CASSIKGADGYTF. The CDR3 coding sequence is TGTGCCAGTAGTATAAAAGGGGCGGATGGCTACACCTTC. V and J are TRBV19 and TRBJ1-2; TRBD1 might be the D (5 bases). V gave up 2 bases and J gave up 6 bases, with 10 bases separating them. Germline V gene sequence: CDR1 LNHDA, CDR2 SQIVND (reference sequence). This CDR3 has 13 residues.

The chain has TRBV7-8 and TRBJ2-7; 9 bases fit TRBD1. V was clipped by 5 bases and J by 5 bases; unmatched bases: 16. The CDR3 loop spans 17 amino acids. Germline lookup yields CDR1 SGHVS and CDR2 FQNEAQ. This CDR3 reads CASSLPLKRDRVHEQYF. The CDR3 nucleotides are TGTGCCAGCAGCCTACCGTTAAAGCGGGACAGGGTCCACGAGCAGTACTTC.

This clone was seen more than once but under ten times. The rearrangement joins TRBV4-1 to TRBJ1-2, with 8 bases aligning to TRBD1. The CDR3 runs 15 residues. The germline V gene encodes CDR1 MGHRA and CDR2 YSYEKL. V dropped 4 bases and J dropped 0; count of bases not matched to a gene: 4. The CDR3: CASSPGQGTNYGYTF. Here the CDR3 DNA reads TGCGCCAGCAGCCCCGGACAGGGTACTAACTATGGCTACACCTTC.

This clone was seen a handful of times. This rearrangement joins TRBV5-8 to TRBJ2-5; 11 nucleotides align to TRBD1. The CDR3 extends over 16 amino acids. Germline CDR1 reads SGHTS; CDR2 reads YDEGEE. J lost 5 bases, V lost 0 bases, and 6 bases had no gene match. The CDR3 region is CASSLVWGQGVETQYF. For the CDR3, the DNA is TGTGCCAGCAGCTTGGTATGGGGACAGGGGGTGGAGACCCAGTACTTC.

This chain uses TRBV4-1 with TRBJ1-2, with D tentatively TRBD1 (6 bases). The CDR3 sequence is 15 residues long. With 1 base removed from V and 0 bases from J, the gap between germline ends came to 9 bases. CDR1 and CDR2 from the germline V gene are MGHRA and YSYEKL. The CDR3 spells CASSQVQGTNYGYTF. For the CDR3, the DNA is TGCGCCAGCAGCCAAGTGCAGGGGACTAACTATGGCTACACCTTC.

The count of this clone is one. CDR3 in DNA: TGTGCCAGCAGTGGCAGGGTAACCGGGGAGCTGTTTTTT. Its protein is CASSGRVTGELFF. V and J are TRBV2 and TRBJ2-2; a possible D gene is TRBD1 (5 bases). The V and J ends lost 4 bases and 5 bases respectively, with 8 bases between them. The CDR3 totals 13 residues. Germline V gene data show CDR1 as SNHLY and CDR2 as FYNNEI.

The V call is TRBV30, the J call TRBJ2-3; no clear D gene. CDR1 and CDR2 from the germline V gene are GTSNPN and SVGIG (reference sequence). The length of the CDR3 is 14 residues. The ends were cut back, 1 base at V and 1 base at J, with 9 bases in the middle. The chain's CDR3 is CAWSESYGTDTQYF. The CDR3 bases are TGTGCCTGGAGTGAATCGTATGGCACAGATACGCAGTATTTT.

The chain couples TRBV7-9 to TRBJ2-5, with a weak D call TRBD2 (6 bases). V shed 4 bases and J shed 4 bases, with 13 bases lying between them. The CDR3 loop spans 14 amino acids. Germline V gives CDR1 SEHNR, CDR2 FQNEAQ (reference sequence). In nucleotides, the CDR3 is TGTGCCAGCAGCTCAGCAAGAGCGGGAGAGACCCAGTACTTC. It is translated as CASSSARAGETQYF.

V is TRBV19 and J is TRBJ2-5; 11 bases map to TRBD2. V dropped 4 bases and J dropped 1; count of bases not matched to a gene: 14. The CDR3 covers 19 residues. The germline CDR1 and CDR2 sequences are LNHDA and SQIVND (reference sequence). The CDR3 DNA reads as TGTGCCAGTAGTAGGAGCCCCTCACTAGCGGGAGTACCCCAAGAGACCCAGTACTTC. Translation: CASSRSPSLAGVPQETQYF.

The chain couples TRBV7-3 to TRBJ2-3; a possible D gene is TRBD1 (5 bases). The CDR3 has 16 amino acids. Trimming removed 1 base at V and 1 base at J, with 12 bases between. Germline V lookup: CDR1 SGHTA, CDR2 FQGTGA. This CDR3 is CASSLSLVGGTDTQYF. In DNA form, the CDR3 reads TGTGCCAGCAGCTTAAGTCTCGTAGGGGGCACAGATACGCAGTATTTT.

The rearrangement joins TRBV6-6 to TRBJ2-3; 14 bases map to TRBD2. Germline CDR1 reads MNHNY; CDR2 reads SVGAGI (reference sequence). V was clipped by 4 bases and J by 8 bases; unmatched bases: 5. CDR3 length equals 15 residues. Here the CDR3 DNA reads TGTGCCAGCAGTTCGGGACTAGCGGGGGTTGGTACGCAGTATTTT. This translates into CASSSGLAGVGTQYF.

This clone was counted a single time. The chain recombines TRBV28 with TRBJ2-2; 8 bases match TRBD1. The germline V gene encodes CDR1 MDHEN and CDR2 SYDVKM. The V and J ends lost 6 bases and 5 bases, in that order; junction bases with no gene match: 8. The CDR3 extends over 15 amino acids. The CDR3 reads CASRSQGVRTGELFF. CDR3 nucleotides: TGTGCCAGCAGATCACAGGGGGTAAGGACCGGGGAGCTGTTTTTT.

As regards this clone: Within the sample, other DNA sequences also encode this same CDR3. This chain uses TRBV2 with TRBJ1-1, with TRBD1 as a possible D gene (5 bases). CDR1 is SNHLY and CDR2 is FYNNEI in the germline V gene. The CDR3 is 14 residues long. The ends were cut back, 6 bases at V and 1 base at J, with 12 bases in the middle. The CDR3, as DNA: TGTGCCAGCAGAGGCAGGGCGCAGAACACTGAAGCTTTCTTT. The encoded protein is CASRGRAQNTEAFF.

This clone was seen more than once but under ten times. The gene calls are TRBV6-5 and TRBJ2-7; 11 bases fit TRBD2. The V and J ends lost 4 bases and 3 bases, in that order; junction bases with no gene match: 8. Per germline, CDR1 MNHEY and CDR2 SVGAGI. The CDR3 consists of 16 residues. CDR3 residues: CASSLGTSGNFYEQYF. The CDR3 DNA reads as TGTGCCAGCAGTTTAGGGACTAGCGGCAATTTCTACGAGCAGTACTTC.

The V and J genes are TRBV5-1 and TRBJ2-5; TRBD1 matches 8 bases. This CDR3 spans 16 amino acids. V gave up 5 bases and J gave up 5 bases; unmatched junction bases: 14. The germline V gene encodes CDR1 SGHRS and CDR2 YFSETQ. CDR3 sequence: CASSTEAGGLMETQYF. The CDR3 DNA reads TGCGCCAGCAGTACAGAGGCAGGGGGCTTGATGGAGACCCAGTACTTC.